Below are 11 T cell receptor beta chains sequenced from a single sample in a study of PD-L1 blockade in urothelial cancer. As for time point: pretreatment peripheral blood. Assay used: immunoSEQ multiplex PCR; TCRdb lists only in-frame clones, some missing. The data show fewer than 50,000 clones, about four fifths seen once. Sequencing was performed on PBMCs, taken around atezolizumab (anti-PD-L1) treatment. Receptor source: a man aged 70 or older with urothelial cancer.

The chain carries TRBV28 and TRBJ1-2; TRBD1 agrees at 7 bases. Trimming at V came to 5 bases and at J to 7 bases, leaving 13 bases not matched to a gene. CDR1 is MDHEN, CDR2 SYDVKM, per germline. This CDR3 spans 15 amino acids. CDR3 in amino acids: CASSAPGTARSGYTF. DNA for the CDR3: TGTGCCAGCAGTGCCCCCGGGACAGCTCGGTCTGGCTACACCTTC.

The J gene is TRBJ2-1, the V gene TRBV30; D is unresolved. CDR1 and CDR2 (germline): GTSNPN, SVGIG (reference sequence). Trimming removed 2 bases at V and 1 base at J, with 12 bases between. The CDR3 loop spans 15 amino acids. Here the CDR3 reads CAWSKAPSSYNEQFF. The CDR3 coding sequence is TGTGCCTGGAGTAAGGCCCCTAGTTCCTACAATGAGCAGTTCTTC.

The chain recombines TRBV9 with TRBJ2-5; no reliable D call. CDR1 and CDR2 (germline): SGDLS, YYNGEE. The CDR3 contains 16 residues. Trimming took 3 bases from V and 4 from J, leaving 19 bases between them. DNA for the CDR3: TGTGCCAGCAGCGGACTCACGTCTAGTCCGAGAGAGACCCAGTACTTC. It specifies CASSGLTSSPRETQYF.

The V gene is TRBV10-3, the J gene TRBJ1-2; D remains unclear. V dropped 2 bases and J dropped 0 bases, with 7 bases sitting between them. The CDR3 has 14 residues. Germline V gene sequence: CDR1 ENHRY, CDR2 SYGVKD. The CDR3 is CAISEPSTNYGYTF. The DNA for the CDR3 is TGTGCCATCAGTGAGCCCAGTACTAACTATGGCTACACCTTC.

The chain combines TRBV18 with TRBJ2-2, with 8 positions matching TRBD1. The V and J ends lost 3 bases and 6 bases, in that order; junction bases with no gene match: 9. Germline V lookup: CDR1 KGHSH, CDR2 LQKENI. The CDR3 runs 16 residues. CDR3 DNA: TGTGCCAGCTCACCTCCGGGACAGGTCCTGTCCGGGGAGCTGTTTTTT. Its protein product is CASSPPGQVLSGELFF. The variable domain in full, with the rest retrieved from reference TRBV18 and TRBJ2-2, is NAGVMQNPRHLVRRRGQEARLRCSPMKGHSHVYWYRQLPEEGLKFMVYLQKENIIDESGMPKERFSAEFPKEGPSILRIQQVVRGDSAAYFCASSPPGQVLSGELFFGEGSRLTVL.

V and J are TRBV18 and TRBJ2-2; 8 nucleotides line up with TRBD1. With 4 bases clipped from V and 5 bases from J, the junction kept 12 bases outside the gene matches. Germline V gene data show CDR1 as KGHSH and CDR2 as LQKENI. The CDR3 is made up of 17 amino acids. CDR3 residues: CASSQARQGRYTGELFF. The DNA for the CDR3 is TGTGCCAGCTCACAGGCTCGACAGGGGCGGTATACCGGGGAGCTGTTTTTT.

In its sample, this clone was seen once. This sequence joins TRBV10-3 and TRBJ1-4, with TRBD1 matching over 9 bases. The CDR3 length is 13 residues. Germline values: CDR1 ENHRY, CDR2 SYGVKD. V trimming: 8 bases; J trimming: 7 bases; junction bases outside the gene matches: 5. The CDR3 loop reads CAIRDRAGEKLFF. The CDR3, as DNA: TGTGCCATCCGGGACAGGGCGGGTGAAAAACTGTTTTTT.

The CDR3 protein is CASSMVRTGELFF. Written as DNA, the CDR3 is TGTGCCAGTAGTATGGTCCGGACCGGGGAGCTGTTTTTT. The chain is built from TRBV19 and TRBJ2-2; no firm D call. Trimming took off 3 bases at V and 5 bases at J, with 7 bases between the two ends. This CDR3 is 13 amino acids long. Germline V gives CDR1 LNHDA, CDR2 SQIVND (reference sequence).

This rearrangement joins TRBV7-2 to TRBJ2-2; tentatively, D is TRBD1 (6 bases). The CDR3 sequence is 14 residues long. Deletions cut 2 bases from V and 6 bases from J, with 10 bases between. In germline, CDR1 is SGHTA, CDR2 FQGNSA. The CDR3 bases are TGTGCCAGCAGCTTAAGGGGGTTCGCCGGGGAGCTGTTTTTT. Its translation is CASSLRGFAGELFF.

J is TRBJ2-7 and V is TRBV5-1; D remains unclear. This CDR3 has 13 amino acids. The V and J ends lost 1 base and 4 bases respectively, with 9 bases between them. The germline V gene has CDR1 SGHRS and CDR2 YFSETQ. The CDR3 DNA is TGCGCCAGCAGCTTGCCCGGAGATTACGAGCAGTACTTC. It encodes CASSLPGDYEQYF.

Only one count was recorded for this clone. V is TRBV6-5 and J is TRBJ2-5; perhaps TRBD2 as D (5 bases). V lost 4 bases to trimming and J lost 3 bases, with 18 bases between them. Germline V gives CDR1 MNHEY, CDR2 SVGAGI. The CDR3 loop spans 16 amino acids. CDR3 amino acids: CASSLTLAPQKETQYF. CDR3 bases: TGTGCCAGCAGTTTGACGCTAGCTCCCCAAAAAGAGACCCAGTACTTC.